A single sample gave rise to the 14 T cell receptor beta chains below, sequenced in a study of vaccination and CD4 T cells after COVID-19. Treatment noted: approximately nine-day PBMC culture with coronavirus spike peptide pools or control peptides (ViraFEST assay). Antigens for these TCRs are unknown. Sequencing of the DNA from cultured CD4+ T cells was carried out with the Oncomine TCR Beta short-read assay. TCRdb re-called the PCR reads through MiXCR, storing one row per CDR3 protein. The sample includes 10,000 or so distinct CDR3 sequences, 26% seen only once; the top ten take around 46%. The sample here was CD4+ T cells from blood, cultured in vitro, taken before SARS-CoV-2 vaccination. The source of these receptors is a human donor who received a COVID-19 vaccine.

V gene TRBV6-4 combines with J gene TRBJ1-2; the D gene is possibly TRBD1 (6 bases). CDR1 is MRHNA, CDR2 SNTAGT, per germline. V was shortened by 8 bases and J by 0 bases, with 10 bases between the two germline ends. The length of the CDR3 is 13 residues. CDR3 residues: CASQGGANYGYTF. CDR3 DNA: TGTGCCAGCCAAGGGGGAGCTAACTATGGCTACACCTTC.

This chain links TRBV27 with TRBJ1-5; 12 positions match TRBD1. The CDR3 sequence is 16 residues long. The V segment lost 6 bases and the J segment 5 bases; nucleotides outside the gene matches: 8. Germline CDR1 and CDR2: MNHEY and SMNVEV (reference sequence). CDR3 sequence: CASRSIGTGGDQPQHF. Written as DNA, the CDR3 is TGTGCCAGCAGATCAATTGGGACAGGGGGCGATCAGCCCCAGCATTTT.

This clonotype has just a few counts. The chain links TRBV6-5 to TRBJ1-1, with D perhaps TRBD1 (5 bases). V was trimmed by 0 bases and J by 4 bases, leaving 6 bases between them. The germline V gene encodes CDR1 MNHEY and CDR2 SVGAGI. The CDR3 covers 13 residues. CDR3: CASSYSRATEAFF. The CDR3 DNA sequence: TGTGCCAGCAGTTACTCCAGGGCCACTGAAGCTTTCTTT.

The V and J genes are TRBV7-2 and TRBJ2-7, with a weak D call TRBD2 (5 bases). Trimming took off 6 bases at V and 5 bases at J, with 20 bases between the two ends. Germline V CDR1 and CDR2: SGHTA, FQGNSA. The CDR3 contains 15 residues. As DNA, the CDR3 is TGTGCCAGCAGGGCATCCGCCCGGGGTTCACACGAGCAGTACTTC. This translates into CASRASARGSHEQYF.

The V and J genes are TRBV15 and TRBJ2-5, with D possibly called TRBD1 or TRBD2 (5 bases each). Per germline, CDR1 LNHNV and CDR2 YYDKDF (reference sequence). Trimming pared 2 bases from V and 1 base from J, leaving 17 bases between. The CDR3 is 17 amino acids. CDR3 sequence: CATSRSIGTMGQETQYF. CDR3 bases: TGTGCCACCAGCAGATCCATCGGGACGATGGGCCAAGAGACCCAGTACTTC. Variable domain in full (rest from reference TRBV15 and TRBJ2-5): DAMVIQNPRYQVTQFGKPVTLSCSQTLNHNVMYWYQQKSSQAPKLLFHYYDKDFNNEADTPDNFQSRRPNTSFCFLDIRSPGLGDTAMYLCATSRSIGTMGQETQYFGPGTRLLVL.

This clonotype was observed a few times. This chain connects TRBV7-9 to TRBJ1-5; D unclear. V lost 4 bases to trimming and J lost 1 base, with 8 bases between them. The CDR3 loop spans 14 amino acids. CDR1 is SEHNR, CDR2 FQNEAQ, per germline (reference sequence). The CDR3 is CASSSGWSNQPQHF. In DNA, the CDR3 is TGTGCCAGCAGCTCGGGGTGGAGCAATCAGCCCCAGCATTTT. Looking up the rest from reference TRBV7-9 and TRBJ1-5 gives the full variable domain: DTGVSQNPRHKITKRGQNVTFRCDPISEHNRLYWYRQTLGQGPEFLTYFQNEAQLEKSRLLSDRFSAERPKGSFSTLEIQRTEQGDSAMYLCASSSGWSNQPQHFGDGTRLSIL.

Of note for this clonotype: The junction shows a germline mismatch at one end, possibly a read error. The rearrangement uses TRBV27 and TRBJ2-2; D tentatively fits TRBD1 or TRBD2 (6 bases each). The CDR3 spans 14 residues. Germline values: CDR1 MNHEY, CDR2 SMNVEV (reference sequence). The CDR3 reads CASSRAGETGGLFF. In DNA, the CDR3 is TGTGCCAGCAGTAGAGCAGGGGAAACCGGGGGGCTGTTTTTT.

CDR3 residues: CASRAGGSGNTIYF. The DNA of the CDR3 is TGTGCCAGCAGGGCAGGGGGCTCTGGAAACACCATATATTTT. This chain links TRBV28 with TRBJ1-3; 7 bases line up with TRBD1. CDR1 and CDR2 from the germline V gene are MDHEN and SYDVKM. V lost 6 bases and J lost 0; bases outside the gene matches: 2. The CDR3 totals 14 residues. Based on the CDR3 plus reference TRBV28 and TRBJ1-3, the full variable domain is DVKVTQSSRYLVKRTGEKVFLECVQDMDHENMFWYRQDPGLGLRLIYFSYDVKMKEKGDIPEGYSVSREKKERFSLILESASTNQTSMYLCASRAGGSGNTIYFGEGSWLTVV.

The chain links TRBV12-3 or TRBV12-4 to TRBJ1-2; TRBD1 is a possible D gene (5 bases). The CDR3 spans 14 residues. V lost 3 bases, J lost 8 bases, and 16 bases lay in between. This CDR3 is CASSFSSRRGGYTF. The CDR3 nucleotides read TGTGCCAGCAGTTTCAGTTCCCGGCGGGGCGGCTACACCTTC.

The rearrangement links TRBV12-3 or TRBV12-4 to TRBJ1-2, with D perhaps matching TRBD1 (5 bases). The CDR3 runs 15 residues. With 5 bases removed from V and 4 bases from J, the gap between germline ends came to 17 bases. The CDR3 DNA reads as TGTGCCAGCAGTGGACCGGGGCCCCGGGGCTATGGCTACACCTTC. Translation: CASSGPGPRGYGYTF.

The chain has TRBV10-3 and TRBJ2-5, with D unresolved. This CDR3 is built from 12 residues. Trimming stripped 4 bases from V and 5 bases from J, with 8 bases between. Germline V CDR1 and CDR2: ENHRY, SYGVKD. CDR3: CAISGRDETQYF. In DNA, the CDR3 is TGTGCCATCAGTGGGAGAGACGAGACCCAGTACTTC.

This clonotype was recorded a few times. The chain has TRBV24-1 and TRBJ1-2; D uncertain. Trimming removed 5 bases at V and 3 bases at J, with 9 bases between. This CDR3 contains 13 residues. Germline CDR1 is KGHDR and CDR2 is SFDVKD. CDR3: CATSATDYYGYTF. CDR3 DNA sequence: TGTGCCACCAGTGCCACGGATTACTATGGCTACACCTTC.

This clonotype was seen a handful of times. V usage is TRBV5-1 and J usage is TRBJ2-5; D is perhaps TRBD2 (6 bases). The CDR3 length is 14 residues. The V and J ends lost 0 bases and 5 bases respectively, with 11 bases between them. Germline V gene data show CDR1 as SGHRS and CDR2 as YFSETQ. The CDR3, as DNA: TGCGCCAGCAGCTTGGATGCTAGCGTGGAGACCCAGTACTTC. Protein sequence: CASSLDASVETQYF.

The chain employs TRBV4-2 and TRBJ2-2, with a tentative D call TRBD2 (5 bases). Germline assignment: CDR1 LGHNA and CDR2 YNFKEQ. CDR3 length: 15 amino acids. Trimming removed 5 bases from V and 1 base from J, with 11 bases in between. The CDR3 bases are TGTGCCAGCAGCACGGGAAACAGGAACACCGGGGAGCTGTTTTTT. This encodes CASSTGNRNTGELFF.